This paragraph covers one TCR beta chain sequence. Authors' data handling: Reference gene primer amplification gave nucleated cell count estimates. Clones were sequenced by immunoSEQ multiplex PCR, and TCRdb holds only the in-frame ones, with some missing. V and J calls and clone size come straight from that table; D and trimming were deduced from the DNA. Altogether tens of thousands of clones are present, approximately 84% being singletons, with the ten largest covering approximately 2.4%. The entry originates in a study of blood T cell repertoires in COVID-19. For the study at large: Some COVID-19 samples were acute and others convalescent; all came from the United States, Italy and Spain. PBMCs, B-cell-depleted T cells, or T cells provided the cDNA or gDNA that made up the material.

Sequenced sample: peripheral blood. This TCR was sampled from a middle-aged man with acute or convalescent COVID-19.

The DNA for the CDR3 is TGCAGCGTTGAAGGCGGGCTAGCGGGAGGTCGGGGCACAGATACGCAGTATTTT. Residues: CSVEGGLAGGRGTDTQYF. The chain employs TRBV29-1 and TRBJ2-3; 11 bases line up with TRBD2. Germline assignment: CDR1 SQVTM and CDR2 ANQGSEA. The V gene end was trimmed by 1 base and the J gene end by 1 base; junction bases not matched to a gene: 10. This CDR3 has 18 residues.